One sample yielded the 20 T cell receptor beta chains listed below, sequenced in a study of blood T cells in healthy people across ages. The authors ran a second PCR of about 6 to 12 cycles using a sample-barcoded 5' primer and a J-beta primer mix. MiXCR, applied by TCRdb to the 5' RACE reads, yields one record per CDR3 protein. The table records under 700,000 distinct CDR3 sequences, around 24% of them present only once. These same data were also listed under a study on T cells of mothers and their children.

The sequencing input was blood. Receptors originate from a boy younger than 18 in good health.

This clonotype came up many times. The chain joins TRBV7-2 to TRBJ2-5; unclear D gene. CDR3 size: 14 residues. The germline V gene encodes CDR1 SGHTA and CDR2 FQGNSA. Between the trimmed V and J ends, which lost 0 bases and 3 bases, there was a span of 8 bases. The CDR3 DNA sequence: TGTGCCAGCAGCTTAGCTTCGACCAAAGAGACCCAGTACTTC. It codes for CASSLASTKETQYF.

This chain joins TRBV7-2 and TRBJ2-2; D gene unclear. The CDR3 consists of 12 residues. Germline V gene data show CDR1 as SGHTA and CDR2 as FQGNSA. Trimming took 4 bases from V and 8 from J, leaving 8 bases between them. The CDR3: CASSSYGGELFF. CDR3 in DNA: TGTGCCAGCAGCTCCTATGGGGGGGAGCTGTTTTTT.

The chain carries TRBV6-2 or TRBV6-3 and TRBJ2-3; either TRBD1 or TRBD2 may fit D (6 bases each). Germline V gene sequence: CDR1 MNHEY, CDR2 SVGEGT. The CDR3 is 15 residues long. Trimming left V 0 bases short and J 3 bases short, with 10 bases between. CDR3: CASSYSGGATDTQYF. CDR3 bases: TGTGCCAGCAGTTACTCCGGGGGCGCGACAGATACGCAGTATTTT.

This clonotype was seen a handful of times. The rearrangement joins TRBV29-1 to TRBJ1-1; D unresolved. Germline CDR1 SQVTM, CDR2 ANQGSEA. The CDR3 contains 10 residues. Trimming stripped 6 bases from V and 6 bases from J, with 8 bases between. DNA of the CDR3: TGCAGCGTGGAGGGATCTGAAGCTTTCTTT. Protein: CSVEGSEAFF.

This clonotype was detected a few times. The gene calls are TRBV28 and TRBJ1-1; D is possibly TRBD1 (6 bases). Germline V lookup: CDR1 MDHEN, CDR2 SYDVKM. Deletions cut 3 bases from V and 0 bases from J, with 11 bases between. The CDR3 covers 15 residues. CDR3: CASSFRGPMNTEAFF. CDR3 nucleotide sequence: TGTGCCAGCAGTTTCCGGGGGCCCATGAACACTGAAGCTTTCTTT.

Remarks on this clonotype: No DNA is shown, since the ends of the CDR3 on it are uncertain; the CDR3 is the one TCRdb lists. This chain links TRBV25-1 with TRBJ2-2; the D call of TRBD1 is as the table states it, not checked on the DNA. The CDR3 has 19 residues if both end residues are counted. Germline V gene lookup returns CDR1 MGHDK and CDR2 SYGVNS. CDR3 amino acids: CASSEFGPGGGSHTGELFF.

The gene calls are TRBV19 and TRBJ2-1, with TRBD2 matching over 13 bases. CDR3 length equals 15 residues. The J segment lost 8 bases and the V segment lost 3 bases, leaving 4 bases of the junction unmatched. Germline CDR1 reads LNHDA; CDR2 reads SQIVND (reference sequence). The CDR3 protein is CASSIGLAGVYEQFF. Here the CDR3 DNA reads TGTGCCAGTAGTATCGGACTAGCGGGAGTCTATGAGCAGTTCTTC.

This clonotype was counted only a few times. The chain carries TRBV7-8 and TRBJ2-4; a possible D gene is TRBD1 (6 bases). The CDR3 runs 14 residues. Trimming removed 0 bases at V and 6 bases at J, with 9 bases between. Germline CDR1 SGHVS, CDR2 FQNEAQ. CDR3 residues: CASSLAGAGNIQYF. CDR3 nucleotides: TGTGCCAGCAGCTTAGCGGGGGCTGGAAACATTCAGTACTTC.

This clonotype was counted a few times. The chain links TRBV5-6 to TRBJ1-3; D uncertain. The CDR3 has 14 amino acids. Germline V gene data show CDR1 as SGHDT and CDR2 as YYEEEE. Trimming left V 1 base short and J 4 bases short, with 9 bases between. In DNA, the CDR3 is TGTGCCAGCAGCTTGTACCAGTCCGGAAACACCATATATTTT. Translated, it gives CASSLYQSGNTIYF. The variable domain in full, with the rest retrieved from reference TRBV5-6 and TRBJ1-3, is DAGVTQSPTHLIKTRGQQVTLRCSPKSGHDTVSWYQQALGQGPQFIFQYYEEEERQRGNFPDRFSGHQFPNYSSELNVNALLLGDSALYLCASSLYQSGNTIYFGEGSWLTVV.

This clonotype was recorded at least ten times. The V gene is TRBV21-1, the J gene TRBJ1-4; TRBD1 is the table's D call, not checked against the DNA. TRBV21-1 is reported as a pseudogene. The CDR3 consists of 11 residues. CDR3 sequence: CASSKSQGEFF. For the CDR3, the DNA is TGTGCCAGCAGCAAATCACAGGGAGAGTTTTTT.

The chain uses TRBV10-3 and TRBJ2-3; D is ambiguous. Germline-derived CDR1 and CDR2 are ENHRY and SYGVKD. This CDR3 is built from 14 residues. The V gene lost 3 bases and the J gene lost 0 bases, with 7 bases spanning the gap. CDR3 residues: CAISDPDSTDTQYF. DNA of the CDR3: TGTGCCATCAGTGATCCGGACAGCACAGATACGCAGTATTTT.

This chain connects TRBV20-1 to TRBJ2-5; D may be TRBD1 (6 bases). The V gene lost 2 bases and the J gene lost 8 bases, with 12 bases spanning the gap. The germline V gene has CDR1 DFQATT and CDR2 SNEGSKA (reference sequence). The length of the CDR3 is 12 residues. As DNA, the CDR3 is TGCAGTGCTAGAACCGGGACATCCACCCAGTACTTC. Translating gives CSARTGTSTQYF.

This clonotype was observed a handful of times. The rearrangement joins TRBV7-2 to TRBJ2-5; 8 bases fit TRBD1. Per germline, CDR1 SGHTA and CDR2 FQGNSA. Germline trimming cut 8 bases from V and 4 bases from J; bases unmatched to any gene: 15. The CDR3 consists of 16 residues. CDR3 bases: TGTGCCAGCGGCCTCGGACAGGGATTAGGTGGAGAGACCCAGTACTTC. Its protein is CASGLGQGLGGETQYF.

This clonotype was counted only a few times. This CDR3 reads CASSLGFSSTDTQYF. As DNA, the CDR3 is TGTGCCAGCAGCTTAGGGTTTTCGAGCACAGATACGCAGTATTTT. The V call is TRBV7-6, the J call TRBJ2-3; D is uncertain. V lost 1 base and J 0 bases, leaving 8 bases between the germline ends. The CDR3 is 15 residues long. The V gene's germline CDR1 is SGHVS and CDR2 FNYEAQ.

This clonotype was observed many times. The chain carries TRBV20-1 and TRBJ1-2; 10 nucleotides align to TRBD1. Germline assignment: CDR1 DFQATT and CDR2 SNEGSKA (reference sequence). The J segment lost 4 bases and the V segment lost 5 bases, leaving 16 bases of the junction unmatched. The CDR3 consists of 17 residues. CDR3 nucleotides: TGCAGTGCTTACGGGCTATCAGGACAGGGGGATAGCTATGGCTACACCTTC. Protein product: CSAYGLSGQGDSYGYTF.

V usage is TRBV7-3 and J usage is TRBJ1-2; perhaps TRBD1 as D (6 bases). The CDR3 runs to 13 residues. V gave up 5 bases and J gave up 7 bases, with 14 bases separating them. CDR1 is SGHTA and CDR2 is FQGTGA in the germline V gene. Here the CDR3 reads CASSPSTGTGYTF. The CDR3, as DNA: TGTGCCAGCAGCCCATCAACAGGGACTGGCTACACCTTC.

There are many counts of this clonotype. The chain combines TRBV28 with TRBJ2-5; 7 nucleotides align to TRBD1. The CDR3 extends over 14 amino acids. V trimming: 6 bases; J trimming: 5 bases; junction bases outside the gene matches: 9. CDR1 and CDR2 from the germline V gene are MDHEN and SYDVKM. The CDR3 sequence is CASSPDRVGETQYF. The CDR3 DNA reads TGTGCCAGCAGCCCCGACAGGGTCGGGGAGACCCAGTACTTC.

CDR3 sequence: CASSPQMQETQYF. The CDR3 DNA sequence: TGTGCCAGCTCACCCCAGATGCAAGAGACCCAGTACTTC. The chain links TRBV18 to TRBJ2-5; D is ambiguous. CDR1 is KGHSH and CDR2 is LQKENI in the germline V gene. Trimming left V 3 bases short and J 2 bases short, with 7 bases between. This CDR3 is 13 amino acids long.

This clonotype appeared many times. V and J are TRBV20-1 and TRBJ2-5, with TRBD1 identical over 11 bases. The last part of the DNA fits TRBJ2-7 better; the J call may be wrong. Germline V gene lookup returns CDR1 DFQATT and CDR2 SNEGSKA (reference sequence). This CDR3 comprises 14 residues. Here the CDR3 DNA reads TGCAGTGCTAGGGGGACAGGGGGGTCCTACGAGCAGTACTTC. Translated: CSARGTGGSYEQYF.

There are a few counts of this clonotype. This sequence joins TRBV18 and TRBJ2-5; maybe TRBD1 (6 bases). The CDR3 has 14 residues. The V end was cut by 6 bases, the J end by 1 base, with 12 bases between. CDR1 is KGHSH and CDR2 is LQKENI in the germline V gene. The CDR3 loop is CASSPGQRQETQYF. For the CDR3, the DNA is TGTGCCAGCTCTCCGGGACAACGCCAAGAGACCCAGTACTTC.